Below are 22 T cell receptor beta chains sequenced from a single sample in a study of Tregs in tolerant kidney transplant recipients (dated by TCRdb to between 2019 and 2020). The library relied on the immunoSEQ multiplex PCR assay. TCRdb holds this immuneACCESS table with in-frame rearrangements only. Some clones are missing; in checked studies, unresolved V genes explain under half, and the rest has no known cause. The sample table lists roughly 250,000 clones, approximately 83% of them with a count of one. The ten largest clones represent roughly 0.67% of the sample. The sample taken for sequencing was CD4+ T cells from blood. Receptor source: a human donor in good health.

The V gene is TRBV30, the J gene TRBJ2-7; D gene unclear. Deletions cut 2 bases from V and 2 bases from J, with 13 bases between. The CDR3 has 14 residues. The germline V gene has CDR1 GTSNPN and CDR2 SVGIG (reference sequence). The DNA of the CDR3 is TGTGCCTGGAGTAAGGTGGCGGTTACCTACGAGCAGTACTTC. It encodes CAWSKVAVTYEQYF.

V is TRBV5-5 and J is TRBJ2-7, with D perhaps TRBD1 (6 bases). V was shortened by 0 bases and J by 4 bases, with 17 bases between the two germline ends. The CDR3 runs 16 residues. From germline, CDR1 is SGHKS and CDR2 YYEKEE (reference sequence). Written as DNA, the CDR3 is TGTGCCAGCAGCTTGGTATACCCCTATCAGGGGTACGAGCAGTACTTC. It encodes CASSLVYPYQGYEQYF. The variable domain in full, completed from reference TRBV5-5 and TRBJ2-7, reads DAGVTQSPTHLIKTRGQQVTLRCSPISGHKSVSWYQQVLGQGPQFIFQYYEKEERGRGNFPDRFSARQFPNYSSELNVNALLLGDSALYLCASSLVYPYQGYEQYFGPGTRLTVT.

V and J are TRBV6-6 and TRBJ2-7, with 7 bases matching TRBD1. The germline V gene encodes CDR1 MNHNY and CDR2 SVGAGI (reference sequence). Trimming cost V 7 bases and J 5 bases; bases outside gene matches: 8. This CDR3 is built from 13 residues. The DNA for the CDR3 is TGTGCCAGCACCGAACCACAGGGGAACGAGCAGTACTTC. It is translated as CASTEPQGNEQYF.

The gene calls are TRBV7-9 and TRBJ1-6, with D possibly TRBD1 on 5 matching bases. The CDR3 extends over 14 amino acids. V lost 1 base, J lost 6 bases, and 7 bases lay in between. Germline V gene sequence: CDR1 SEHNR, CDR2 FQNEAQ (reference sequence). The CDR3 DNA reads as TGTGCCAGCAGCTTAGGGACATCTAATTCACCCCTCCACTTT. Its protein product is CASSLGTSNSPLHF.

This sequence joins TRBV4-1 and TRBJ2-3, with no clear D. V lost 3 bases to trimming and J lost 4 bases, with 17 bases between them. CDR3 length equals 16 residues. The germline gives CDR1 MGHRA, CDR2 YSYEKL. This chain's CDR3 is CASSHPKTTYSDTQYF. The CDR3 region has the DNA TGCGCCAGCAGCCACCCGAAGACGACATATTCAGATACGCAGTATTTT.

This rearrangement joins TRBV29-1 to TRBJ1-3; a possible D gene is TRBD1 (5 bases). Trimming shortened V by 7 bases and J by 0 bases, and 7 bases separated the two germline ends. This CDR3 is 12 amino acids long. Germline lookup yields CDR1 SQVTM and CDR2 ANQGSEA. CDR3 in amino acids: CSGGSSGNTIYF. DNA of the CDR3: TGCAGCGGGGGGAGCTCTGGAAACACCATATATTTT.

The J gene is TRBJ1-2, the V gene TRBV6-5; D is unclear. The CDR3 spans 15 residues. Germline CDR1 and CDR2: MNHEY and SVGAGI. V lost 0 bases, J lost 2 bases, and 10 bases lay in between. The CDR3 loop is CASSYSRRPNYGYTF. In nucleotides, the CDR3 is TGTGCCAGCAGTTACTCGAGGAGACCCAACTATGGCTACACCTTC.

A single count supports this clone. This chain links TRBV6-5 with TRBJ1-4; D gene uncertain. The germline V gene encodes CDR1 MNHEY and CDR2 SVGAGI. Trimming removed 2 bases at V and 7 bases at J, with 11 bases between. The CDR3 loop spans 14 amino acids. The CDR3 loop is CASSYGVGSEKLFF. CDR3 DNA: TGTGCCAGCAGTTACGGGGTTGGGAGTGAAAAACTGTTTTTT.

CDR3 region: CASSSREAGGPGEQYF. Here the CDR3 DNA reads TGTGCCAGCAGCTCCCGGGAAGCGGGGGGGCCAGGGGAGCAGTACTTC. V is TRBV9 and J is TRBJ2-7, with 10 bases lining up with TRBD2. J was trimmed by 7 bases and V by 4 bases; bases with no gene match: 14. The length of the CDR3 is 16 residues. Germline V gives CDR1 SGDLS, CDR2 YYNGEE.

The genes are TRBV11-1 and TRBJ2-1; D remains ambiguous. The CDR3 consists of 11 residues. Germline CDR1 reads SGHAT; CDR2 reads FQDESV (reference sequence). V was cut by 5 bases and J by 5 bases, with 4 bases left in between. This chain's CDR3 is CASSQHNEQFF. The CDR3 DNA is TGTGCCAGCAGCCAACACAATGAGCAGTTCTTC.

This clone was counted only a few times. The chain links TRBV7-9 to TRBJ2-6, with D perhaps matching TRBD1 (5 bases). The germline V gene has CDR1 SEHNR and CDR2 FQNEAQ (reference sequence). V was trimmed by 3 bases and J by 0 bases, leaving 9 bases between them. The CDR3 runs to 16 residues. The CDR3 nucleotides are TGTGCCAGCAGCTTCAGGGCAATCTCTGGGGCCAACGTCCTGACTTTC. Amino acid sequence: CASSFRAISGANVLTF.

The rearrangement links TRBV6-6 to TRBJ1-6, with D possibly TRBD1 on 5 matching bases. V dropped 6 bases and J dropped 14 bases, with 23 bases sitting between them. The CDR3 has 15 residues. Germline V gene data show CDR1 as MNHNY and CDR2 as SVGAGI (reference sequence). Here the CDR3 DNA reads TGTGCCAGCAGCCCATCCAAGGAGGGGTTACTATCCCTCCACTTT. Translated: CASSPSKEGLLSLHF.

CDR3 nucleotides: TGTGCCAGCAGGAACCTAGCGGGAATCAACGAGCAGTACTTC. It yields the protein CASRNLAGINEQYF. This rearrangement joins TRBV6-1 to TRBJ2-7; TRBD2 matches 9 bases. Germline CDR1 and CDR2: MNHNS and SASEGT. The CDR3 sequence is 14 residues long. V was clipped by 6 bases and J by 5 bases; unmatched bases: 8.

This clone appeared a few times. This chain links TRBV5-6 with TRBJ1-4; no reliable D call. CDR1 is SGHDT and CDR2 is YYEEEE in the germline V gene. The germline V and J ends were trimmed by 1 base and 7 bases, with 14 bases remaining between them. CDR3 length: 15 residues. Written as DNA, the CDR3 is TGTGCCAGCAGCTTGCGGGGAGGTACGGGTGAAAAACTGTTTTTT. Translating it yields CASSLRGGTGEKLFF.

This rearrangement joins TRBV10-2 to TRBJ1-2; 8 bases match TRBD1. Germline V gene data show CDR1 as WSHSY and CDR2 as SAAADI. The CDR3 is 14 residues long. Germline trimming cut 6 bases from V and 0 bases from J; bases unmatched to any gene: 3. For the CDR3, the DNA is TGCGCCAGCAGGTCGACAGGGGCTAACTATGGCTACACCTTC. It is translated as CASRSTGANYGYTF.

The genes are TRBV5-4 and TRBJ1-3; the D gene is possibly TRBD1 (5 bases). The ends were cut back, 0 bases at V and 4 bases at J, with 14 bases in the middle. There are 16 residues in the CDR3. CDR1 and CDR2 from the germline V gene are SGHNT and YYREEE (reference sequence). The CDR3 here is CASSLAGGSTGNTIYF. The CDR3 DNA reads TGTGCCAGCAGCTTGGCCGGGGGGAGTACGGGAAACACCATATATTTT.

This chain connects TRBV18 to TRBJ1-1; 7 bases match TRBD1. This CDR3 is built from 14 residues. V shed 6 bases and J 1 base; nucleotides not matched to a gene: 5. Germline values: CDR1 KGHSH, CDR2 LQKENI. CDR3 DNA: TGTGCCAGCTCGGAAAGACAGGGGAACACTGAAGCTTTCTTT. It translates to CASSERQGNTEAFF.

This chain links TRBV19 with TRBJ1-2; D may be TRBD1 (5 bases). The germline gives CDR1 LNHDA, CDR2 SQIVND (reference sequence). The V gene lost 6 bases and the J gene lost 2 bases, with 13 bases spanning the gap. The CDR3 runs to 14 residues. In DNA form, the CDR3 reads TGTGCCAGTAGCGGAATTAGACAGAACTATGGCTACACCTTC. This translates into CASSGIRQNYGYTF.

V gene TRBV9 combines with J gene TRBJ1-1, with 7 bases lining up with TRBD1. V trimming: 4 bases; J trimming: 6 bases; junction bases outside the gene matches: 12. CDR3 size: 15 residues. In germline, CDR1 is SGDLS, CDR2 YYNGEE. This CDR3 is CASSLGYRGLAEAFF. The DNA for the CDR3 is TGTGCCAGCAGCCTAGGGTACAGGGGCTTGGCTGAAGCTTTCTTT.

As DNA, the CDR3 is TGCGCCAGCAGTCCCACCGGGACTAGCGGGAGGGCCCAGTACTTC. Protein product: CASSPTGTSGRAQYF. The chain carries TRBV5-1 and TRBJ2-5, with 16 bases that match TRBD2. This CDR3 region has 15 residues. V lost 5 bases and J lost 9; bases outside the gene matches: 7. Germline V CDR1 and CDR2: SGHRS, YFSETQ. The full variable domain, with the rest looked up from reference TRBV5-1 and TRBJ2-5, is KAGVTQTPRYLIKTRGQQVTLSCSPISGHRSVSWYQQTPGQGLQFLFEYFSETQRNKGNFPGRFSGRQFSNSRSEMNVSTLELGDSALYLCASSPTGTSGRAQYFGPGTRLLVL.

In DNA form, the CDR3 reads TGTGCCAGCAGCGTTACTAGCGGGGGGAGCACCGGGGAGCTGTTTTTT. As protein: CASSVTSGGSTGELFF. The chain recombines TRBV9 with TRBJ2-2, with TRBD2 matching over 12 bases. The CDR3 runs 16 residues. The V gene's germline CDR1 is SGDLS and CDR2 YYNGEE. Germline trimming cut 2 bases from V and 4 bases from J; bases unmatched to any gene: 3.

The CDR3 region is CASLNRAPSTEAFF. In DNA, the CDR3 is TGTGCCAGCCTAAACAGGGCCCCGAGCACTGAAGCTTTCTTT. V and J are TRBV28 and TRBJ1-1, with TRBD1 as a possible D gene (6 bases). The CDR3 is 14 residues long. Germline CDR1 MDHEN, CDR2 SYDVKM. V was shortened by 8 bases and J by 4 bases, with 17 bases between the two germline ends.